A selection of T cell receptor beta chains follows, all from one sample in a study of T cell responses to AZD1222 COVID-19 vaccine. TCRdb keeps only in-frame clones here, not all; method: immunoSEQ multiplex PCR. The repertoire includes 110,000 to 150,000 clones, about 92% of them detected once, and approximately 0.9% sits in the top ten. The source was peripheral blood, collected on day 0 of MenACWY control vaccination. The receptors shown here come from an adult in good health. The CDR3 runs from the conserved cysteine through the conserved F or W. The D gene is left open where the match is weak. A clone size is listed for some rows: how often the clone was seen (once, few, many), or a class if it is expanded.

J gene: TRBJ1-2; D gene: .; V gene: TRBV14; clone size: .; CDR3 protein: CASSQGWGSGYTF; CDR3 DNA: TGTGCCAGCAGCCAAGGCTGGGGTAGTGGCTACACCTTC
J gene: TRBJ2-1; D gene: .; V gene: TRBV5-8; clone size: .; CDR3 protein: CASSLYPGGEQFF; CDR3 DNA: TGTGCCAGCAGCTTGTACCCTGGGGGGGAGCAGTTCTTC
J gene: TRBJ1-4; D gene: .; V gene: TRBV4-2; clone size: once; CDR3 protein: CASSLVSNEKLFF; CDR3 DNA: TGTGCCAGCAGCCTTGTTAGTAATGAAAAACTGTTTTTT
J gene: TRBJ1-5; D gene: .; V gene: TRBV7-8; clone size: once; CDR3 protein: CASSSPRIGGNQPQHF; CDR3 DNA: TGTGCCAGCAGCTCACCCAGGATCGGGGGCAATCAGCCCCAGCATTTT
J gene: TRBJ2-7; D gene: TRBD1; V gene: TRBV28; clone size: .; CDR3 protein: CASSPPDRATYEQYF; CDR3 DNA: TGTGCCAGCAGCCCACCGGACAGGGCTACCTACGAGCAGTACTTC
J gene: TRBJ1-5; D gene: .; V gene: TRBV28; clone size: .; CDR3 protein: CASSLSAKPAVNQPQHF; CDR3 DNA: TGTGCCAGCAGTTTATCAGCCAAGCCCGCCGTCAATCAGCCCCAGCATTTT
J gene: TRBJ1-2; D gene: .; V gene: TRBV12-5; clone size: .; CDR3 protein: CASGLGRITQVLRGKHGYTF; CDR3 DNA: TGTGCTAGTGGTTTAGGTCGTATAACTCAAGTGCTCAGGGGTAAACATGGCTACACCTTC
J gene: TRBJ2-7; D gene: .; V gene: TRBV5-3; clone size: .; CDR3 protein: CARSLYTGPSYEQYF; CDR3 DNA: TGTGCCAGAAGCTTGTACACGGGACCCTCCTACGAGCAGTACTTC
J gene: TRBJ1-6; D gene: .; V gene: TRBV3-1/TRBV3-2; clone size: .; CDR3 protein: CASSQGTGEGALHF; CDR3 DNA: TGTGCCAGCAGCCAGGGGACGGGGGAAGGGGCCCTCCACTTT
J gene: TRBJ2-2; D gene: .; V gene: TRBV2; clone size: .; CDR3 protein: CASSEVSPTGELFF; CDR3 DNA: TGTGCCAGCAGTGAGGTATCTCCCACCGGGGAGCTGTTTTTT
J gene: TRBJ1-1; D gene: .; V gene: TRBV6-5; clone size: .; CDR3 protein: CASSYSGRAPEAFF; CDR3 DNA: TGTGCCAGCAGTTACTCTGGCAGGGCACCTGAAGCTTTCTTT
J gene: TRBJ1-3; D gene: .; V gene: TRBV3-1/TRBV3-2; clone size: .; CDR3 protein: CASSQGVGFSGNTIYF; CDR3 DNA: TGTGCCAGCAGCCAAGGTGTAGGGTTTTCAGGAAACACCATATATTTT
J gene: TRBJ1-1; D gene: TRBD1; V gene: TRBV5-6; clone size: .; CDR3 protein: CASSKPGQGETEAFF; CDR3 DNA: TGTGCCAGCAGTAAACCGGGACAGGGGGAAACTGAAGCTTTCTTT
J gene: TRBJ2-5; D gene: .; V gene: TRBV3-1/TRBV3-2; clone size: .; CDR3 protein: CASSRSTGLETQYF; CDR3 DNA: TGTGCCAGCAGCCGATCTACCGGGTTGGAGACCCAGTACTTC
J gene: TRBJ2-7; D gene: .; V gene: TRBV5-4; clone size: .; CDR3 protein: CASSLGGLSNEQYF; CDR3 DNA: TGTGCCAGCAGCTTAGGTGGTCTATCAAACGAGCAGTACTTC
J gene: TRBJ1-1; D gene: .; V gene: TRBV12-3/TRBV12-4; clone size: .; CDR3 protein: CASSRENTEAFF; CDR3 DNA: TGTGCCAGCAGCCGGGAGAACACTGAAGCTTTCTTT